This T cell receptor beta chain comes out of a study of shared clonotypes between healthy human individuals (dated by TCRdb to 2020 to 2021). About the investigation overall: A few men and a couple of women, aged 18 to 49 years, made up the cohort. For each donor, CD4 naive and CD4 memory were each given three plates, CD8 naive was given two plates, and CD8 memory was given one plate. To estimate repertoire size and how much clonotype sharing occurs between individuals, the study deeply sequenced the blood TCR repertoires of five healthy adults. Libraries were prepared and TCR repertoires were sequenced by different laboratories using diverse techniques, in order to increase sequencing depth and limit assay-specific biases. Between about 0.8 and 8.9 billion PBMCs per donor were obtained by leukapheresis.

TCR CDR3 regions were amplified from genomic DNA by multiplex PCR using the deep immunoSEQ assay. For each cell subset, the extracted genomic DNA was distributed evenly across all wells of several immunoSEQ 96-well plates, and each plate served as one replicate. For sorted subsets, each replicate PCR was loaded with 200 ng genomic DNA, equivalent to 30,000 or so T cell genomes. The purified libraries were quantified using a Qubit 3.0 fluorometer, sized with a Bioanalyzer 2100, and then quantified again using the KAPA Library Quantification kit. A separate single-read 150-cycle Illumina NextSeq 550 flow cell was used to sequence each immunoSEQ 96-well plate. The published analysis was carried out like this. Because only junctional sequences without quality scores were contained in the immunoSEQ output, filtering matching that applied to full-length reads could not be performed. To assign V/J genes and CDR3, sequences were annotated against IMGT germline references using PyIR, a Python wrapper for IgBLAST v1.9. Reads were filtered out if the reads had weak V/J assignments (E-value above 1e-6), no CDR3, stop codons, out-of-frame junctions, or ambiguous translated residues. A V3J clonotype was defined by an identical inferred V gene, J gene, and CDR3 amino acid sequence. The percentage overlap between two repertoires was calculated by dividing the number of shared unique clonotypes by the size of the smaller repertoire. Three approaches were used to assess repertoire richness: RTK rarefaction, the Chao1 estimator, and Recon v2.1 estimates of unobserved clonotypes. OLGA was used to compute generation probabilities for all TCRbeta clonotypes that the gDNA method yielded from four donors. The table comes from immuneACCESS by way of TCRdb, which keeps in-frame sequences with V and J called. Part of the clones is missing from these tables; in studies checked, under half for an unresolved V gene and the rest for unknown reasons. Clone size and the V and J calls come from that table; the DNA yielded D and trimming. The sample table shows roughly 2.2 million clones, and 85% to 95% are seen once. The ten largest clones capture 0.39% of the sample.

The full study reports these points: Even with the large sequencing depth, rarefaction of the sorted-subset datasets indicated that sequencing was incomplete. Based on pairwise subsampling, the degree of clonotype sharing among donors was expected to be affected by sequencing depth. Roughly 5% of naive CD4, 3% to 4% of naive CD8, approximately 2.2% of memory CD4, and about 0.4% of memory CD8 clonotypes were shared across a few donors. The genetic and exposure-history diversity represented was limited by the small number of donors. Clonotypes shared by all four sorted-subset donors showed higher generation probabilities than non-shared clonotypes. Naive subsets generally had larger estimated clonotype richness than memory subsets. Sampling was limited to blood, and TCR repertoires in tissue likely differ from TCR repertoires in blood.

A remark on this clone: The specificity of this receptor is unknown. No base-level quality is on record; no much larger clone is a single base apart.

Donors were healthy HIV-negative adults with no recently reported acute infections or vaccinations. All donors were Caucasian adults living in Nashville, Tennessee, USA. CD4+ T cells were enriched by magnetic negative selection; naive cells were then positively selected on CD45RA, and the negative fraction formed the memory subset. After blood collection by leukapheresis, PBMCs were isolated using Ficoll-Histopaque density gradient centrifugation and then cryopreserved in the vapor phase of liquid nitrogen. Analytical flow cytometry was used to check the purity and quantity of every magnetically sorted T cell population. Genomic DNA was isolated from each sorted fraction and quantified by UV absorbance on a Nanodrop 2000c. Via the germline V gene (reference sequence), CDR1 is SEHNR and CDR2 FQNEAQ. Trimming removed 2 bases from V and 4 bases from J, leaving 8 bases between the germline ends. From its cysteine to its phenylalanine, the CDR3 spans 14 amino acids. Kept here is only the CDR3 DNA, which spans 42 bases and is read in frame from base 1.

This TCR came from a man in his late teens or twenties in good health. Some clones in this sample may be carry-over from other donors' samples. The material sequenced was naive CD4+ T cells from PBMCs. The cell subset or site label, read with the paper, signifies: CD45RA+ positively selected. The chain employs TRBV7-9 and TRBJ1-4, and TRBD1 may be the D gene, going by 5 matching bases. The CDR3 protein: CASSLWGDNEKLFF. The nucleotide sequence is given as TGTGCCAGCAGCTTATGGGGGGATAATGAAAAACTGTTTTTT.